The rows below give T cell receptor beta chains drawn from one sample of a study of PD-1 blockade in classical Hodgkin lymphoma. The table came from immunoSEQ multiplex PCR; TCRdb's copy has only in-frame clones and leaves some out. The table includes around 30,000 clones, around 68% detected once. Sequencing used peripheral blood mononuclear cells (PBMCs), obtained before the fourth cycle of nivolumab. The receptors shown here come from a human donor with classical Hodgkin lymphoma. The CDR3 runs from the conserved cysteine through the conserved F or W. The order of the fields is V gene, D gene, J gene, clone size, CDR3 protein, CDR3 DNA. D genes are given only for firm matches. A clone size is listed for some rows: how often the clone was seen (once, few, many), or a class if it is expanded.

v_call: TRBV27
d_call: TRBD2
j_call: TRBJ2-7
clone_size: .
cdr3_aa: CASRGRGAGPNSYEQYF
cdr3_nt: TGTGCCAGCAGAGGGCGGGGGGCGGGGCCGAACTCCTACGAGCAGTACTTC

v_call: TRBV6-5
d_call: .
j_call: TRBJ1-1
clone_size: .
cdr3_aa: CASSYATTEAFF
cdr3_nt: TGTGCCAGCAGTTACGCCACCACTGAAGCTTTCTTT

v_call: TRBV6-6
d_call: .
j_call: TRBJ2-2
clone_size: .
cdr3_aa: CASRETVGELFF
cdr3_nt: TGTGCCAGCAGAGAAACGGTGGGGGAGCTGTTTTTT

v_call: TRBV30
d_call: .
j_call: TRBJ1-5
clone_size: .
cdr3_aa: CAWSGGQGQPQHF
cdr3_nt: TGTGCCTGGAGTGGGGGTCAAGGTCAGCCCCAGCATTTT

v_call: TRBV28
d_call: .
j_call: TRBJ2-5
clone_size: .
cdr3_aa: CASSIGQMLGETQYF
cdr3_nt: TGTGCCAGCAGTATCGGGCAGATGCTTGGAGAGACCCAGTACTTC

v_call: TRBV7-8
d_call: TRBD2
j_call: TRBJ2-5
clone_size: few
cdr3_aa: CASSTQAGAQETQYF
cdr3_nt: TGTGCCAGCAGCACTCAAGCGGGAGCCCAAGAGACCCAGTACTTC

v_call: TRBV4-2
d_call: .
j_call: TRBJ1-1
clone_size: .
cdr3_aa: CASSQFILDGTVGGDTEAFF
cdr3_nt: TGTGCCAGCAGCCAATTTATTCTTGACGGGACGGTGGGTGGGGACACTGAAGCTTTCTTT

v_call: TRBV29-1
d_call: .
j_call: TRBJ2-2
clone_size: medium-sized
cdr3_aa: CSVEEWQNTGELFF
cdr3_nt: TGCAGCGTTGAAGAATGGCAGAACACCGGGGAGCTGTTTTTT

v_call: TRBV7-2
d_call: .
j_call: TRBJ2-7
clone_size: .
cdr3_aa: CASSLEALISYEQYF
cdr3_nt: TGTGCCAGCAGCTTAGAGGCATTGATCTCCTACGAGCAGTACTTC

v_call: TRBV19
d_call: .
j_call: TRBJ1-3
clone_size: .
cdr3_aa: CASSIGGTTGNTIYF
cdr3_nt: TGTGCCAGTAGTATAGGAGGGACTACTGGAAACACCATATATTTT

v_call: TRBV7-2
d_call: .
j_call: TRBJ2-1
clone_size: .
cdr3_aa: CASSGYGEQFF
cdr3_nt: TGTGCCAGCAGCGGCTACGGTGAGCAGTTCTTC

v_call: TRBV5-6
d_call: .
j_call: TRBJ1-1
clone_size: .
cdr3_aa: CASSSGGEAFF
cdr3_nt: TGTGCCAGCAGCTCGGGGGGTGAAGCTTTCTTT

v_call: TRBV4-3
d_call: TRBD2
j_call: TRBJ2-2
clone_size: few
cdr3_aa: CASSQDGGGGGAGGGELFF
cdr3_nt: TGCGCCAGCAGCCAAGATGGGGGCGGCGGGGGGGCCGGCGGCGGGGAGCTGTTTTTT

v_call: TRBV2
d_call: TRBD1
j_call: TRBJ1-4
clone_size: .
cdr3_aa: CASRGTDNEKLFF
cdr3_nt: TGTGCCAGCAGAGGGACAGACAATGAAAAACTGTTTTTT

v_call: TRBV4-3
d_call: .
j_call: TRBJ2-2
clone_size: .
cdr3_aa: CASSLGGVNTGELFF
cdr3_nt: TGCGCCAGCAGTTTAGGGGGGGTAAACACCGGGGAGCTGTTTTTT

v_call: TRBV5-4
d_call: .
j_call: TRBJ2-6
clone_size: .
cdr3_aa: CASSTNKHSGANVLTF
cdr3_nt: TGTGCCAGCAGCACGAATAAACACTCTGGGGCCAACGTCCTGACTTTC

v_call: TRBV7-6
d_call: .
j_call: TRBJ2-3
clone_size: .
cdr3_aa: CASSPFSGRLGGRVTDTQYF
cdr3_nt: TGTGCCAGCAGCCCTTTTTCAGGGCGGCTCGGGGGTAGGGTCACAGATACGCAGTATTTT

v_call: TRBV27
d_call: .
j_call: TRBJ1-2
clone_size: .
cdr3_aa: CASSLQSNYGYTF
cdr3_nt: TGTGCCAGCAGTTTACAGAGCAACTATGGCTACACCTTC

v_call: TRBV27
d_call: .
j_call: TRBJ2-3
clone_size: .
cdr3_aa: CASERGSRGDTQYF
cdr3_nt: TGTGCCAGCGAAAGGGGTTCGAGGGGAGATACGCAGTATTTT

v_call: TRBV27
d_call: .
j_call: TRBJ1-2
clone_size: .
cdr3_aa: CASSLSGGLVYGYTF
cdr3_nt: TGTGCCAGCAGTTTATCAGGGGGGTTGGTCTATGGCTACACCTTC

v_call: TRBV4-3
d_call: .
j_call: TRBJ1-2
clone_size: .
cdr3_aa: CASSQDRKPYGYTF
cdr3_nt: TGCGCCAGCAGCCAAGATAGGAAGCCCTATGGCTACACCTTC

v_call: TRBV5-1
d_call: TRBD1
j_call: TRBJ2-3
clone_size: .
cdr3_aa: CASSLEGGLLGDTQYF
cdr3_nt: TGCGCCAGCAGCTTGGAAGGGGGCCTCTTGGGAGATACGCAGTATTTT

v_call: TRBV27
d_call: .
j_call: TRBJ1-2
clone_size: .
cdr3_aa: CASSFPGGGYTF
cdr3_nt: TGTGCCAGCAGTTTTCCGGGAGGAGGCTACACCTTC

v_call: TRBV6-1
d_call: .
j_call: TRBJ1-5
clone_size: medium-sized
cdr3_aa: CASSRTPGGNQPQHF
cdr3_nt: TGTGCCAGCAGCCGAACTCCTGGGGGTAATCAGCCCCAGCATTTT

v_call: TRBV7-9
d_call: .
j_call: TRBJ2-6
clone_size: few
cdr3_aa: CASTARDQDSGANVLTF
cdr3_nt: TGTGCCAGCACCGCGCGGGACCAAGACTCTGGGGCCAACGTCCTGACTTTC

v_call: TRBV5-1
d_call: .
j_call: TRBJ2-7
clone_size: .
cdr3_aa: CASSLETGYSYEQYF
cdr3_nt: TGCGCCAGCAGCTTGGAAACAGGGTACTCCTACGAGCAGTACTTC

v_call: TRBV7-6
d_call: .
j_call: TRBJ2-7
clone_size: .
cdr3_aa: CASSLRAQIYYEQYF
cdr3_nt: TGTGCCAGCAGCCTTAGGGCGCAGATTTACTACGAGCAGTACTTC

v_call: TRBV11-1
d_call: .
j_call: TRBJ1-5
clone_size: .
cdr3_aa: CARLRKRGNQPQHF
cdr3_nt: TGTGCCAGACTTCGGAAGCGAGGCAATCAGCCCCAGCATTTT

v_call: TRBV13
d_call: .
j_call: TRBJ2-5
clone_size: once
cdr3_aa: CASSYQETQYF
cdr3_nt: TGTGCCAGCAGCTACCAAGAGACCCAGTACTTC

v_call: TRBV25-1
d_call: .
j_call: TRBJ2-1
clone_size: .
cdr3_aa: CASSTGFNEQFF
cdr3_nt: TGTGCCAGCAGTACAGGGTTCAATGAGCAGTTCTTC

v_call: TRBV27
d_call: TRBD1
j_call: TRBJ2-3
clone_size: .
cdr3_aa: CASSLNGIKQGASTDTQYF
cdr3_nt: TGTGCCAGCAGCCTAAATGGTATCAAACAGGGGGCGAGCACAGATACGCAGTATTTT

v_call: TRBV27
d_call: .
j_call: TRBJ2-3
clone_size: .
cdr3_aa: CASSFPPEAGIPDTQYF
cdr3_nt: TGTGCCAGCAGTTTCCCGCCGGAGGCGGGGATACCAGATACGCAGTATTTT

v_call: TRBV11-2
d_call: .
j_call: TRBJ2-5
clone_size: .
cdr3_aa: CASSLSQILEETQYF
cdr3_nt: TGTGCCAGCAGCTTGAGTCAAATACTCGAAGAGACCCAGTACTTC

v_call: TRBV27
d_call: .
j_call: TRBJ1-5
clone_size: .
cdr3_aa: CASSLLSGFNQPQHF
cdr3_nt: TGTGCCAGCAGTTTACTATCGGGCTTCAATCAGCCCCAGCATTTT

v_call: TRBV9
d_call: .
j_call: TRBJ1-3
clone_size: .
cdr3_aa: CASSVDGEGNTIYF
cdr3_nt: TGTGCCAGCAGCGTAGACGGGGAAGGAAACACCATATATTTT

v_call: TRBV5-4
d_call: .
j_call: TRBJ1-2
clone_size: .
cdr3_aa: CASSLAVSGQNRYGYTF
cdr3_nt: TGTGCCAGCAGCTTGGCCGTTTCAGGGCAGAACCGCTATGGCTACACCTTC

v_call: TRBV29-1
d_call: .
j_call: TRBJ1-2
clone_size: .
cdr3_aa: CSVDPETGGYTF
cdr3_nt: TGCAGCGTTGACCCAGAGACAGGCGGCTACACCTTC

v_call: TRBV7-9
d_call: .
j_call: TRBJ2-7
clone_size: .
cdr3_aa: CASTKVGATYEQYF
cdr3_nt: TGTGCCAGCACCAAGGTCGGGGCCACCTACGAGCAGTACTTC

v_call: TRBV7-9
d_call: TRBD1
j_call: TRBJ2-7
clone_size: .
cdr3_aa: CASSFPQGARHEQYF
cdr3_nt: TGTGCCAGCAGCTTTCCTCAGGGGGCCCGCCACGAGCAGTACTTC

v_call: TRBV7-8
d_call: .
j_call: TRBJ1-1
clone_size: .
cdr3_aa: CASSYSQLTNTEAFF
cdr3_nt: TGTGCCAGCAGCTATTCGCAGTTAACGAACACTGAAGCTTTCTTT

v_call: TRBV5-1
d_call: .
j_call: TRBJ2-7
clone_size: medium-sized
cdr3_aa: CASSFLNQGEQYF
cdr3_nt: TGCGCCAGCAGCTTCCTAAACCAGGGTGAGCAGTACTTC